This TCR beta chain was identified during a study of blood T cell repertoires in COVID-19. As originally analysed: Amplification of reference gene primers provided the estimated nucleated cell counts. Libraries were prepared by immunoSEQ multiplex PCR; TCRdb keeps only in-frame clonotypes and omits some of them. V and J calls plus clone size are reproduced from that table; the DNA served to infer D and trimming. The sample has 50,000 to 75,000 clones, 65% to 85% seen once. Trimming at V came to 0 bases and at J to 4 bases, leaving 4 bases not matched to a gene. There are 15 residues in the CDR3. Per germline, CDR1 LGHDT and CDR2 YNNKEL (reference sequence).

The chain recombines TRBV3-1 (or the pseudogene TRBV3-2) with TRBJ2-5; 8 bases align to TRBD2. The clonotype was recovered from a man aged 55 to 70 with acute or convalescent COVID-19. Input material: peripheral blood. The CDR3 bases are TGTGCCAGCAGCCAAGATTTAGCGGGGAGAGAGACCCAGTACTTC. Its translation is CASSQDLAGRETQYF.